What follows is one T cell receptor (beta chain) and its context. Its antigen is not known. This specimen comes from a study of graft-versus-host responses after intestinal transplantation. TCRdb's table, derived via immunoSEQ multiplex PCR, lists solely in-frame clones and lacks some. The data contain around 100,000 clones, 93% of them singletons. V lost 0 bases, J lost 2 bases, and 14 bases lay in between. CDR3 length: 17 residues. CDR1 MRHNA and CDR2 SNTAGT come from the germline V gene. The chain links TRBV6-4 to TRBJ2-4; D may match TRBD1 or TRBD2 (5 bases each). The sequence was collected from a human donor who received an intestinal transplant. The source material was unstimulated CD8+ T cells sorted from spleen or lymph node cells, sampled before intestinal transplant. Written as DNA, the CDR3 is TGTGCCAGCAGTGACTCGGGTAGGGACGGGTCCAAAAACATTCAGTACTTC. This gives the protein CASSDSGRDGSKNIQYF.